This entry concerns a single T cell receptor beta chain. CDR1 is SGHRS and CDR2 is YFSETQ in the germline V gene. The CDR3 is 13 amino acids. Trimming left V 2 bases short and J 1 base short, with 6 bases between. The sample originates from a study of cytomegalovirus exposure and HLA in healthy donors. PCR amplification relied on 60 Vbeta primers (plus 13 Jbeta primers). Measured with immunoSEQ multiplex PCR; TCRdb has only the in-frame clones, and not every one. The sample records approximately 130,000 clones, 70% to 85% being singletons. The rearrangement joins TRBV5-1 to TRBJ1-1; D is unresolved. Sequenced sample: PBMCs. The receptor's source is a boy between 10 and 17 years old in good health and CMV-seronegative. This chain's CDR3 is CASSFSRNTEAFF. The CDR3 region has the DNA TGCGCCAGCAGCTTCTCCAGGAACACTGAAGCTTTCTTT. The full variable domain, in which reference TRBV5-1 and TRBJ1-1 provide the parts outside the CDR3, is KAGVTQTPRYLIKTRGQQVTLSCSPISGHRSVSWYQQTPGQGLQFLFEYFSETQRNKGNFPGRFSGRQFSNSRSEMNVSTLELGDSALYLCASSFSRNTEAFFGQGTRLTVV.